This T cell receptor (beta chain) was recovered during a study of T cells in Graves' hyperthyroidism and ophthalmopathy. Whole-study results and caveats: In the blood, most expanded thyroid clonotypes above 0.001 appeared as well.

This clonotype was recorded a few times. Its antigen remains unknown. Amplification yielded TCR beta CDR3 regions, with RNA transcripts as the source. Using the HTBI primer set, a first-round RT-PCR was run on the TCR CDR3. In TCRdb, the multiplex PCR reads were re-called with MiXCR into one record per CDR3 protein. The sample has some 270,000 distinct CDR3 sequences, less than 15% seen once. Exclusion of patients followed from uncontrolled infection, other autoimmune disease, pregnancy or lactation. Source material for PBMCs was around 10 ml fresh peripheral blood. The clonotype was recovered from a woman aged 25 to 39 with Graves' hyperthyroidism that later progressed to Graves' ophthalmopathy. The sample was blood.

Here the CDR3 reads CASSVPGQVTDTQYF. The CDR3 DNA follows: TGTGCCAGCAGTGTACCGGGACAGGTCACAGATACGCAGTATTTT. The chain employs TRBV27 and TRBJ2-3; TRBD1 agrees at 8 bases. Losses at the gene ends were 5 bases for V and 2 bases for J; bases not matched to a gene: 6. This CDR3 contains 15 residues. Germline V CDR1 and CDR2: MNHEY, SMNVEV (reference sequence).